Listed below are T cell receptor beta chains from one sample, sequenced in a study of PD-1 blockade in mismatch repair-deficient tumors. Assay used: immunoSEQ multiplex PCR; TCRdb lists only in-frame clones, some missing. The table records tens of thousands of clones, about four fifths of them present only once. The source material was peripheral blood, sampled 44 weeks after starting pembrolizumab. The receptors were gathered from an adult with mismatch repair-deficient cancer. Each CDR3 is given with its conserved first and last residue. A D gene is named only where the DNA matches it firmly. Clone size, where shown, is once, few, many, or a class for clones that have expanded.

J | D | size | V | CDR3 | DNA
TRBJ1-2 | - | - | TRBV9 | CASSVGDGYTF | TGTGCCAGCAGCGTAGGGGATGGCTACACCTTC
TRBJ1-1 | TRBD1 | - | TRBV7-6 | CASSLGDRGFGAFF | TGTGCCAGCAGCTTAGGGGACAGGGGGTTCGGAGCTTTCTTT
TRBJ2-7 | TRBD2 | - | TRBV7-7 | CASSLGAGGPTEQYF | TGTGCTAGCAGCTTAGGGGCGGGAGGGCCTACCGAGCAGTACTTC
TRBJ2-2 | - | - | TRBV5-6 | CASSLATAGELFF | TGTGCCAGCAGCTTGGCGACGGCCGGGGAGCTGTTTTTT
TRBJ2-3 | - | few | TRBV5-1 | CASSLAESTDTQYF | TGCGCCAGCAGCTTGGCGGAGAGCACAGATACGCAGTATTTT
TRBJ1-3 | - | - | TRBV29-1 | CSVTGTQSGNTIYF | TGCAGCGTAACCGGGACGCAGTCTGGAAACACCATATATTTT
TRBJ2-7 | TRBD2 | once | TRBV27 | CATLVGEWASGRFYEQYF | TGTGCCACTCTCGTCGGGGAATGGGCTAGCGGGCGTTTCTACGAGCAGTACTTC
TRBJ2-7 | TRBD1 | - | TRBV6-5 | CASRDMGQIYEQYF | TGTGCCAGCAGGGACATGGGACAGATCTACGAGCAGTACTTC
TRBJ2-7 | TRBD2 | - | TRBV5-4 | CASSWGGLALSYEQYF | TGTGCCAGCAGCTGGGGAGGGCTAGCCCTGTCCTACGAGCAGTACTTC
TRBJ1-2 | - | - | TRBV11-2 | CASSFFTNPLYGYTF | TGTGCCAGCAGCTTCTTCACAAACCCACTCTATGGCTACACCTTC
TRBJ1-3 | - | - | TRBV7-2 | CASSSSRSGRVGPGNTIYF | TGTGCCAGCAGCTCCTCTCGGTCGGGGAGGGTAGGGCCTGGAAACACCATATATTTT
TRBJ2-1 | - | - | TRBV19 | CASSIAGSSYNEQFF | TGTGCCAGTAGTATAGCGGGGAGCTCCTACAATGAGCAGTTCTTC
TRBJ2-1 | - | - | TRBV29-1 | CTGRGFRDNEQFF | TGCACCGGACGGGGATTTCGGGACAATGAGCAGTTCTTC
TRBJ2-7 | TRBD1 | - | TRBV5-6 | CASRYTGGYEQYF | TGTGCCAGCAGATATACAGGGGGCTACGAGCAGTACTTC
TRBJ2-1 | TRBD2 | - | TRBV4-3 | CASSQELAGVGNEQFF | TGCGCCAGCAGCCAAGAGTTAGCGGGAGTTGGAAATGAGCAGTTCTTC
TRBJ2-1 | - | - | TRBV11-2 | CASSPEWGKQFF | TGTGCCAGCAGCCCGGAGTGGGGTAAGCAGTTCTTC
TRBJ1-1 | - | - | TRBV29-1 | CSVDLGPNTEAFF | TGCAGCGTTGATCTTGGACCGAACACTGAAGCTTTCTTT
TRBJ2-7 | - | - | TRBV5-4 | CASSLGGGYEQYF | TGTGCCAGCAGCTTGGGAGGGGGCTACGAGCAGTACTTC
TRBJ1-2 | - | - | TRBV28 | CASNGARREWGYTF | TGTGCCAGCAACGGGGCCCGGAGGGAGTGGGGCTACACCTTC
TRBJ2-2 | - | - | TRBV4-2 | CASSSGNTGELFF | TGTGCCAGTAGTAGCGGCAACACCGGGGAGCTGTTTTTT
TRBJ2-7 | TRBD2 | once | TRBV11-3 | CASSSPSGSGDEQYF | TGTGCCAGCAGCTCCCCGAGCGGGAGCGGGGACGAGCAGTACTTC
TRBJ2-1 | TRBD1 | - | TRBV5-8 | CASTKGQVYNEQFF | TGTGCCAGCACCAAAGGACAGGTTTACAATGAGCAGTTCTTC
TRBJ2-3 | TRBD2 | - | TRBV10-3 | CAIRGGSGSTDTQYF | TGTGCCATCAGGGGGGGCAGCGGGAGTACAGATACGCAGTATTTT
TRBJ2-7 | - | - | TRBV28 | CASSLRIDEQYF | TGTGCCAGCAGTTTAAGAATCGACGAGCAGTACTTC
TRBJ2-7 | - | - | TRBV7-2 | CASSFINGGNYEQYF | TGTGCCAGCAGCTTTATTAACGGGGGAAACTACGAGCAGTACTTC
TRBJ2-6 | - | - | TRBV30 | CAWTAAKISGANVLTF | TGTGCCTGGACCGCAGCTAAAATCTCTGGGGCCAACGTCCTGACTTTC
TRBJ2-3 | - | - | TRBV6-6 | CASSYRAGVDTQYF | TGTGCCAGCAGCTACCGCGCCGGCGTTGATACGCAGTATTTT
TRBJ2-3 | - | once | TRBV9 | CASSVSGYDLTDTQYF | TGTGCCAGCAGCGTAAGTGGGTACGACCTCACAGATACGCAATATTTT
TRBJ2-5 | TRBD2 | - | TRBV9 | CASSVDGGRRETQYF | TGTGCCAGCAGCGTAGACGGCGGGAGAAGGGAGACCCAGTACTTC
TRBJ2-1 | - | - | TRBV5-6 | CASSRDFYNEQFF | TGTGCCAGCAGCCGGGACTTCTACAATGAGCAGTTCTTC
TRBJ2-1 | TRBD2 | - | TRBV5-4 | CASSRLAGNIDNEQFF | TGTGCCAGCAGTCGACTAGCGGGAAACATCGACAATGAGCAGTTCTTC
TRBJ1-2 | TRBD1 | - | TRBV6-5 | CASSVAGTDYGYTF | TGTGCCAGCAGTGTCGCCGGGACAGACTATGGCTACACCTTC
TRBJ1-1 | - | - | TRBV28 | CASSFPPGSNEAFF | TGTGCCAGCAGTTTCCCTCCCGGGTCAAATGAAGCTTTCTTT
TRBJ2-2 | TRBD1 | - | TRBV18 | CASSRYSWTGNTGELFF | TGTGCCAGCTCACGGTACTCCTGGACAGGGAACACCGGGGAGCTGTTTTTT
TRBJ2-1 | TRBD2 | - | TRBV27 | CASSLRLAGAYNEQFF | TGTGCCAGCAGTTTACGGCTAGCGGGAGCCTACAATGAGCAGTTCTTC
TRBJ1-1 | - | - | TRBV6-5 | CASSTQYTEAFF | TGTGCCAGCAGCACTCAGTACACTGAAGCTTTCTTT
TRBJ2-1 | TRBD2 | once | TRBV5-4 | CASSLRTSGTNEQFF | TGTGCCAGCAGCCTGCGGACTAGCGGGACCAATGAGCAGTTCTTC
TRBJ2-5 | - | many | TRBV6-1 | CASTPGTLQETQYF | TGTGCCAGCACCCCCGGGACACTCCAAGAGACCCAGTACTTC
TRBJ1-2 | - | - | TRBV5-1 | CASSLESAKAGYTF | TGCGCCAGCAGCTTGGAGTCGGCCAAAGCTGGCTACACCTTC
TRBJ2-7 | - | - | TRBV5-1 | CASSRSTSYEQYF | TGCGCCAGCAGCCGGAGTACTTCCTACGAGCAGTACTTC
TRBJ2-5 | TRBD1 | - | TRBV7-9 | CASSRQGQETQYF | TGTGCCAGCAGCCGACAGGGCCAAGAGACCCAGTACTTC
TRBJ1-2 | - | - | TRBV7-2 | CASSLGVRVGYTF | TGTGCCAGCAGCTTAGGGGTGAGGGTCGGCTACACCTTC
TRBJ2-5 | TRBD2 | - | TRBV18 | CASSPLFTREGMETQYF | TGTGCCAGCTCACCACTGTTCACGCGGGAGGGGATGGAGACCCAGTACTTC
TRBJ2-3 | - | - | TRBV27 | CASSLSRVDTQYF | TGTGCCAGCAGTTTATCCCGGGTTGATACGCAGTATTTT
TRBJ2-7 | - | - | TRBV7-6 | CASSLNSEQYF | TGTGCCAGCAGTTTAAACTCAGAGCAGTACTTC
TRBJ1-1 | - | - | TRBV5-6 | CASSLMAANTEAFF | TGTGCCAGCAGCTTGATGGCAGCCAACACTGAAGCTTTCTTT
TRBJ2-7 | TRBD2 | - | TRBV28 | CASRSGSSSYEQYF | TGTGCCAGCAGGAGCGGGAGTTCTTCCTACGAGCAGTACTTC
TRBJ1-3 | - | - | TRBV9 | CASSVGGHGGNTIYF | TGTGCCAGCAGCGTAGGCGGACATGGTGGAAACACCATATATTTT
TRBJ2-7 | - | - | TRBV2 | CASSDRGYEQYF | TGTGCCAGCAGTGATAGGGGCTACGAGCAGTACTTC
TRBJ2-1 | TRBD2 | once | TRBV27 | CASSLGTSGSNEQFF | TGTGCCAGCAGTTTAGGGACTAGCGGAAGCAATGAGCAGTTCTTC
TRBJ2-7 | TRBD1 | - | TRBV27 | CASSSRTGTGGYEQYF | TGTGCCAGCAGTTCCCGAACCGGGACAGGGGGCTACGAGCAGTACTTC
TRBJ2-3 | - | - | TRBV7-9 | CASSSSYADTQYF | TGTGCCAGCAGCTCGAGCTACGCAGATACGCAGTATTTT
TRBJ2-3 | - | - | TRBV7-2 | CASSFYRTTDTQYF | TGTGCCAGCAGCTTTTACAGAACCACAGATACGCAGTATTTT
TRBJ1-1 | - | - | TRBV7-8 | CASSADGFEAFF | TGTGCCAGCAGCGCGGACGGCTTTGAAGCTTTCTTT